This TCR beta chain was recorded in a study of blood T cell repertoires in COVID-19. Study-level background: Both acute and convalescent COVID-19 samples were obtained from the United States, Italy and Spain. Sources were T cells, B-cell-depleted T cells, or PBMCs; the material itself was cDNA or gDNA.

Under the authors' procedure: Reference gene primer amplification gave nucleated cell count estimates. Assay: immunoSEQ multiplex PCR; the TCRdb copy retains only in-frame clones and omits some. V and J calls and clone size are copied from that table; D and trimming were computed from the DNA. The table lists about 270,000 clones, about 85% of them singletons. Germline assignment: CDR1 MNHEY and CDR2 SVGEGT. The CDR3 has 13 amino acids. The ends were cut back, 0 bases at V and 7 bases at J, with 10 bases in the middle. This rearrangement joins TRBV6-2 or TRBV6-3 to TRBJ2-7; D possibly corresponds to TRBD2 (5 bases). Sequencing input: peripheral blood. This clonotype was sampled from a woman aged 45-65 years with active or convalescent COVID-19. The CDR3 DNA reads as TGTGCCAGCAGTTACTCGAAGACGGGGGAGCAGTACTTC. It is translated as CASSYSKTGEQYF.